These 11 T cell receptor beta chains were all obtained from the same sample, sequenced in a study of blood T cell repertoires in COVID-19. TCRdb keeps only in-frame clones here, not all; method: immunoSEQ multiplex PCR. There are 72,000 or so clones in the sample; 80% to 90% occur only once, and less than 10% lies in the top ten. The sample comprised peripheral blood. The receptors derive from a human donor in a cohort sampled during active COVID-19.

The chain joins TRBV27 to TRBJ2-1, with 7 bases lining up with TRBD2. There are 13 residues in the CDR3. Germline V gives CDR1 MNHEY, CDR2 SMNVEV (reference sequence). V lost 6 bases and J lost 6; bases outside the gene matches: 5. This chain's CDR3 is CASRGREGNEQFF. The CDR3 DNA reads as TGTGCCAGCAGGGGAAGGGAGGGCAATGAGCAGTTCTTC.

This rearrangement joins TRBV10-3 to TRBJ2-3; D may be TRBD1 (6 bases). With 10 bases removed from V and 5 bases from J, the gap between germline ends came to 19 bases. In germline, CDR1 is ENHRY, CDR2 SYGVKD. This CDR3 comprises 14 residues. Here the CDR3 reads CATAGAGSEDTQYF. The CDR3 DNA is TGTGCCACCGCAGGGGCAGGGAGTGAAGATACGCAGTATTTT.

The chain's CDR3 is CASSYGSGSYNEQFF. DNA of the CDR3: TGTGCCAGCAGCTACGGGAGCGGTTCCTACAATGAGCAGTTCTTC. V gene TRBV7-2 combines with J gene TRBJ2-1; a weak D match, TRBD2 (6 bases). V lost 4 bases to trimming and J lost 1 base, with 11 bases between them. This CDR3 has 15 amino acids. Germline values: CDR1 SGHTA, CDR2 FQGNSA.

The count of this clone is one. The chain has TRBV19 and TRBJ2-1; 8 bases match TRBD2. The junction had 11 bases not matched to a gene; V was cut back by 3 bases and J by 10 bases. This CDR3 contains 15 residues. Germline V gene sequence: CDR1 LNHDA, CDR2 SQIVND (reference sequence). CDR3 in DNA: TGTGCCAGTAGTATTCACACGGGACTAGAGGTCGAGCAGTTCTTC. It yields the protein CASSIHTGLEVEQFF.

The CDR3 here is CASSDVLNTEAFF. The CDR3 region has the DNA TGTGCCAGCAGTGATGTCCTCAACACTGAAGCTTTCTTT. The chain combines TRBV25-1 with TRBJ1-1; D is unresolved. With 3 bases removed from V and 2 bases from J, the gap between germline ends came to 7 bases. The CDR3 is made up of 13 amino acids. Germline values: CDR1 MGHDK, CDR2 SYGVNS.

This clone was picked up one time. The chain links TRBV24-1 to TRBJ2-7; 7 bases map to TRBD2. Germline lookup yields CDR1 KGHDR and CDR2 SFDVKD. The ends lost 6 bases at V and 0 bases at J; junction bases unmatched: 4. CDR3 length equals 14 residues. The CDR3 nucleotides are TGTGCCACCAGTCCTAGCGGATTCTCCTACGAGCAGTACTTC. Protein product: CATSPSGFSYEQYF.

In nucleotides, the CDR3 is TGCGCCAGCAGCCAAGGAGCTAGCGGGAGGGGTGGGGTCACGCAGTATTTT. Amino acid sequence: CASSQGASGRGGVTQYF. The V call is TRBV4-3, the J call TRBJ2-3, with TRBD2 matching over 12 bases. Looked up from germline, CDR1 is LGHNA and CDR2 is YSLEER. The CDR3 is 17 residues long. V lost 1 base to trimming and J lost 9 bases; unmatched junction nucleotides: 11.

The gene calls are TRBV4-2 and TRBJ1-1; D call uncertain. The CDR3 length is 18 residues. Germline lookup yields CDR1 LGHNA and CDR2 YNFKEQ. V was cut by 4 bases and J by 0 bases, with 21 bases left in between. Here the CDR3 reads CASSPTSSPGHMNTEAFF. The CDR3, as DNA: TGTGCCAGCAGCCCTACCAGCTCACCAGGCCATATGAACACTGAAGCTTTCTTT.

The chain uses TRBV28 and TRBJ1-2; maybe TRBD1 (6 bases). Germline V gene sequence: CDR1 MDHEN, CDR2 SYDVKM. CDR3 length: 15 residues. Trimming removed 6 bases from V and 4 bases from J, with 18 bases in between. Here the CDR3 reads CASSLVGQQVYGYTF. Written as DNA, the CDR3 is TGTGCCAGCAGCCTAGTTGGACAGCAAGTCTATGGCTACACCTTC.

The chain joins TRBV7-9 to TRBJ2-2; the match to TRBD2 covers 7 bases. CDR3 length: 16 residues. Per germline, CDR1 SEHNR and CDR2 FQNEAQ (reference sequence). J gave up 1 base and V 8 bases, and 10 bases lay outside the gene matches. CDR3 in amino acids: CASRHLAGENTGELFF. The CDR3 nucleotides read TGTGCCAGCCGACACTTAGCGGGCGAGAACACCGGGGAGCTGTTTTTT. The complete variable domain, with remaining parts taken from reference TRBV7-9 and TRBJ2-2, reads DTGVSQNPRHKITKRGQNVTFRCDPISEHNRLYWYRQTLGQGPEFLTYFQNEAQLEKSRLLSDRFSAERPKGSFSTLEIQRTEQGDSAMYLCASRHLAGENTGELFFGEGSRLTVL.

The V and J genes are TRBV28 and TRBJ1-3; 7 positions match TRBD1. After removal of 4 bases from V and 4 bases from J, the junction contained 7 bases not matched to a gene. Germline CDR1 and CDR2: MDHEN and SYDVKM. This CDR3 region has 15 residues. The CDR3 loop reads CASSYRTGIGNTIYF. The DNA for the CDR3 is TGTGCCAGCAGTTACCGGACAGGCATCGGAAACACCATATATTTT.